This TCR beta chain was sequenced for a study of blood T cells in healthy people across ages. Study observations and caveats: Researchers deemed the diversity estimates from one million T cells underestimates. Greater diversity and more naive CD4+ cells were seen in long-lived donors than in aged donors.

This clonotype has more than one count but fewer than ten. Its specificity is unknown. Germline assignment: CDR1 SGHVS and CDR2 FNYEAQ. Trimming removed 3 bases from V and 1 base from J, with 9 bases in between. The CDR3 extends over 14 amino acids. A J-beta primer mix and a sample-barcoded 5' primer were used in a second PCR of about 6 to 12 cycles. One entry per CDR3 protein, called by TCRdb with MiXCR from the 5' RACE reads. The repertoire consists of 900,000 to 950,000 distinct CDR3 sequences, with just under 30% occurring once and the leading ten covering roughly a tenth. These data also formed part of another study, on T cells of mothers and their children. From that paper: The output of TCR recombination is shaped by thymic selection similarly in related and unrelated pairs.

This chain connects TRBV7-6 to TRBJ2-5; unclear D gene. The sample comprised blood. The sequence derives from a woman between 40 and 55 years old in good health. The CDR3 sequence: CASSLISSQETQYF. The DNA of the CDR3 is TGTGCCAGCAGCTTGATCTCTAGCCAAGAGACCCAGTACTTC.